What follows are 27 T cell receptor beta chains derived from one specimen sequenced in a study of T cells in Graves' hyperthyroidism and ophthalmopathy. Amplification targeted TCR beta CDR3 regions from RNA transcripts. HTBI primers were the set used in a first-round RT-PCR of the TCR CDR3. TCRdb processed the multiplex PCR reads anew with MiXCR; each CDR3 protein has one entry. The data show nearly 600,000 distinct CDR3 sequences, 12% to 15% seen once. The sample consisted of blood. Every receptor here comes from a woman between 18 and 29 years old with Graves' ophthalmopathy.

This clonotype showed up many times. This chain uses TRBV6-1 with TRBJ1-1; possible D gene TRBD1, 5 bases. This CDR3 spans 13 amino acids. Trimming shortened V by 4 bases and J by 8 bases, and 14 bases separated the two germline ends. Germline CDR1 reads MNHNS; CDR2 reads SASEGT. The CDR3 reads CASSAHETAEAFF. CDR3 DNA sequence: TGTGCCAGCAGTGCCCACGAGACAGCCGAAGCTTTCTTT.

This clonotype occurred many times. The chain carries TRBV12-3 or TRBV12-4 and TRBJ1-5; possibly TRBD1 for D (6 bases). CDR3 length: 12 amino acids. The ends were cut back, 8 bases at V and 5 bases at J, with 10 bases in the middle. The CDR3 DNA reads TGTGCCAGCCGCGACAGGTATCAGCCCCAGCATTTT. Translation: CASRDRYQPQHF.

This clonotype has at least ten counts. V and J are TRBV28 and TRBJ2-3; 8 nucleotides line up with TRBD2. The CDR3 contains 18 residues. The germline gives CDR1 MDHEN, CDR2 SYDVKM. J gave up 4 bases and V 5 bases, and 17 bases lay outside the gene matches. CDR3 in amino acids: CASSTIRVVAGYADTQYF. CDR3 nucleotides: TGTGCCAGCAGTACTATAAGGGTGGTAGCGGGATACGCAGATACGCAGTATTTT.

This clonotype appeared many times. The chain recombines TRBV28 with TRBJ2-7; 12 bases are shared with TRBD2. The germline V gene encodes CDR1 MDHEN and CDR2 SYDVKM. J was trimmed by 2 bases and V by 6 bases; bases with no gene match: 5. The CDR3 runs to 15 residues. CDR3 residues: CASRDLAGGTYEQYF. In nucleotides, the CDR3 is TGTGCCAGCAGAGATCTAGCGGGAGGGACCTACGAGCAGTACTTC.

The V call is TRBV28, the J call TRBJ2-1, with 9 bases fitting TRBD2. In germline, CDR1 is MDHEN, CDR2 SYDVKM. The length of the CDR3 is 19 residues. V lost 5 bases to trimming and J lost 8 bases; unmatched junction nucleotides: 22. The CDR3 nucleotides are TGTGCCAGCAGTCCGGGGGTAGCGGGAGTTTACCCAATGGGGGATGAGCAGTTCTTC. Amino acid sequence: CASSPGVAGVYPMGDEQFF. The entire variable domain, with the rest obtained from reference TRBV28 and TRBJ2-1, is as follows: DVKVTQSSRYLVKRTGEKVFLECVQDMDHENMFWYRQDPGLGLRLIYFSYDVKMKEKGDIPEGYSVSREKKERFSLILESASTNQTSMYLCASSPGVAGVYPMGDEQFFGPGTRLTVL.

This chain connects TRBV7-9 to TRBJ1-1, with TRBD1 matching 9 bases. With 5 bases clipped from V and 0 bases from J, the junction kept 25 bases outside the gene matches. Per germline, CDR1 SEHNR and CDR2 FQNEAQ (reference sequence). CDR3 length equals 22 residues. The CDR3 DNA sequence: TGTGCCAGCAGCCATCCAAATCAGGACAGGGGACTTCTAATTAAAATGAACACTGAAGCTTTCTTT. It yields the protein CASSHPNQDRGLLIKMNTEAFF. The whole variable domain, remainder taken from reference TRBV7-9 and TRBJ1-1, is DTGVSQNPRHKITKRGQNVTFRCDPISEHNRLYWYRQTLGQGPEFLTYFQNEAQLEKSRLLSDRFSAERPKGSFSTLEIQRTEQGDSAMYLCASSHPNQDRGLLIKMNTEAFFGQGTRLTVV.

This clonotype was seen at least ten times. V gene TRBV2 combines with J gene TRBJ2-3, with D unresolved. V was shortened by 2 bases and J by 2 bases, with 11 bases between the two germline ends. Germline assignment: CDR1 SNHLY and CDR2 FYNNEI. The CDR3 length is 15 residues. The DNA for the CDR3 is TGTGCCAGCAGTGAATTTGTGAGATCCACAGATACGCAGTATTTT. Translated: CASSEFVRSTDTQYF.

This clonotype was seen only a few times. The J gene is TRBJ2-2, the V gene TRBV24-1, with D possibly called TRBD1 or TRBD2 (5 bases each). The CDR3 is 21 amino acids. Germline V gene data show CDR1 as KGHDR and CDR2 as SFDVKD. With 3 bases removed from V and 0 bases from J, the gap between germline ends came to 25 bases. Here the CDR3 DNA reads TGTGCCACCAGTGATCCCAGCAACCGGGACGCAAAAAGAACGAACACCGGGGAGCTGTTTTTT. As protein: CATSDPSNRDAKRTNTGELFF.

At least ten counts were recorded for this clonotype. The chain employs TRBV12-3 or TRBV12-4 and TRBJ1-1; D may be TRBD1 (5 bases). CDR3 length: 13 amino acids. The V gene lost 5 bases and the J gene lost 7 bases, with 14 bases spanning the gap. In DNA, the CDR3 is TGTGCCAGCAGTCTCGTCGGGAGGGGTGAAGCTTTCTTT. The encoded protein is CASSLVGRGEAFF.

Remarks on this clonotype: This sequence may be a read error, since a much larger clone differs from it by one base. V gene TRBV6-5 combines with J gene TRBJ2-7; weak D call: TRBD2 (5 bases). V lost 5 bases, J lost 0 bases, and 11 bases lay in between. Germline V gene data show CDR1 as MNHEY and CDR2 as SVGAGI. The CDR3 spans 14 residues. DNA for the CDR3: TGTGCCAGCAGTCACCGTCGGGGCTCCTACGAGCAGTACTTC. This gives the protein CASSHRRGSYEQYF.

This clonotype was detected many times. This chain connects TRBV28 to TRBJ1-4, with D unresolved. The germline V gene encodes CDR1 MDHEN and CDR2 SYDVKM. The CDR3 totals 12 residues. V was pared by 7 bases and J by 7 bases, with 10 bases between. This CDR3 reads CASTNYPEKLFF. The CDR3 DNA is TGTGCCAGCACCAACTACCCTGAAAAACTGTTTTTT.

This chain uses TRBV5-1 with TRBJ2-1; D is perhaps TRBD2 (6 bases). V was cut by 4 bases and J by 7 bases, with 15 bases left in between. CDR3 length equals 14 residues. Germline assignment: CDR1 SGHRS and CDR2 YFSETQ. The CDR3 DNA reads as TGCGCCAGCAGCCCATCTAGCGTCTGGAATGAGCAGTTCTTC. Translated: CASSPSSVWNEQFF.

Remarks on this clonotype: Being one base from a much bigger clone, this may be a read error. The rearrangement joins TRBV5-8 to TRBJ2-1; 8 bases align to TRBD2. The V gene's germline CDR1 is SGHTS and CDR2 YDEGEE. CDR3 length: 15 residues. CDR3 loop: CGSNHLAGLGNEQFF. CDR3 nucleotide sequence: TGTGGCAGCAACCATCTAGCGGGTTTAGGGAATGAGCAGTTCTTC.

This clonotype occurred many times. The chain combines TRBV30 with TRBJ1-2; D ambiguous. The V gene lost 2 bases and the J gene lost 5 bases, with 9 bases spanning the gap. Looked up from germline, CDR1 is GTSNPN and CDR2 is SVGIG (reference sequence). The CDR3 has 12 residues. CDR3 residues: CAWSFGGYGYTF. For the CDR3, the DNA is TGTGCCTGGAGTTTTGGCGGATATGGCTACACCTTC.

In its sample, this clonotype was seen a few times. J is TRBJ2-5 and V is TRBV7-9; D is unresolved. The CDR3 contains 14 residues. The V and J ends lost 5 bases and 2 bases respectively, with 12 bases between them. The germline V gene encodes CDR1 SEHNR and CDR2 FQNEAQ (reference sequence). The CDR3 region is CASSPPRAQETQYF. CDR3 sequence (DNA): TGTGCCAGCAGCCCGCCTAGGGCTCAAGAGACCCAGTACTTC.

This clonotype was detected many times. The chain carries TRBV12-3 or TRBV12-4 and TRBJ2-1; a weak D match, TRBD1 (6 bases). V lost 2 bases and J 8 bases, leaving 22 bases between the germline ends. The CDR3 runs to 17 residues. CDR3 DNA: TGTGCCAGCAGTTTAATCCCCAGGGGCCTACGTTACCATGAGCAGTTCTTC. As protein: CASSLIPRGLRYHEQFF.

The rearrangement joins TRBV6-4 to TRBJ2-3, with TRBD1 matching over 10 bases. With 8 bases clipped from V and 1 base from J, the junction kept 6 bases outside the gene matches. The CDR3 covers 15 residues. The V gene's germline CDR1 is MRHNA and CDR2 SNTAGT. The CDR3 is CASAPGTGGTDTQYF. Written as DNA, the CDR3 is TGTGCCAGCGCCCCCGGGACAGGGGGCACAGATACGCAGTATTTT.

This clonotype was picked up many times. The CDR3 reads CASNIAGSNTGELFF. In nucleotides, the CDR3 is TGTGCCAGCAACATAGCGGGTTCGAACACCGGGGAGCTGTTTTTT. The chain couples TRBV28 to TRBJ2-2; TRBD2 agrees at 7 bases. Germline CDR1 MDHEN, CDR2 SYDVKM. The V gene end was trimmed by 7 bases and the J gene end by 0 bases; junction bases not matched to a gene: 5. The CDR3 runs 15 residues.

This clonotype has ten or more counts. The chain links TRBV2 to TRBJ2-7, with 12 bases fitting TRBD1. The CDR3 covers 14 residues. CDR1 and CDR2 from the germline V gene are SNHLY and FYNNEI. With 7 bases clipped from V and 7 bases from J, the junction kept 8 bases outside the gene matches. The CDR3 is CASTGDRGLWEQYF. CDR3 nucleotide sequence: TGTGCCAGCACCGGGGACAGGGGGCTTTGGGAGCAGTACTTC.

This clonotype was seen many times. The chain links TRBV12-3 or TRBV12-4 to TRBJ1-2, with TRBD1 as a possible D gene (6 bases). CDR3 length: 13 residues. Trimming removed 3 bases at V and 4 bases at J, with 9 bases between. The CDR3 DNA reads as TGTGCCAGCAGTTTGGGGGCGGGCTATGGCTACACCTTC. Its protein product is CASSLGAGYGYTF.

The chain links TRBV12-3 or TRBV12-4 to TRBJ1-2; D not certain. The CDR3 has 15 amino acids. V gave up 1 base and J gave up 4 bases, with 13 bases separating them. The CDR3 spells CASSLGLGNIYGYTF. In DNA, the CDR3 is TGTGCCAGCAGTTTAGGTCTGGGGAACATCTATGGCTACACCTTC.

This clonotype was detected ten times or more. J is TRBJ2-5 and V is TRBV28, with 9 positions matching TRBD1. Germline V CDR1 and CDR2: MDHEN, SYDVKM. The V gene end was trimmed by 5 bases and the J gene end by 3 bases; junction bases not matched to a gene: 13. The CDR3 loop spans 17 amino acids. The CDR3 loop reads CASSAKGTGTVEETQYF. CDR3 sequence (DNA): TGTGCCAGCAGTGCGAAAGGGACAGGGACAGTTGAAGAGACCCAGTACTTC.

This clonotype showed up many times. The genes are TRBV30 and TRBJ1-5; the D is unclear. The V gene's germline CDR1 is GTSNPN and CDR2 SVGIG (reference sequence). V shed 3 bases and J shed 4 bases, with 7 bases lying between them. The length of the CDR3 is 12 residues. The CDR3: CAWSVRNQPQHF. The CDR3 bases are TGTGCCTGGAGCGTAAGAAATCAGCCCCAGCATTTT.

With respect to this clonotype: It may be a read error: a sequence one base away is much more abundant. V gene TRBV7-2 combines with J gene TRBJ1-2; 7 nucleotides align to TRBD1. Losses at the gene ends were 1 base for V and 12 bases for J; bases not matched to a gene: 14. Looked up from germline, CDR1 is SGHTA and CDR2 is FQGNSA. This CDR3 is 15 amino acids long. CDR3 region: CASSLEFGTASADTF. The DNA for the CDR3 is TGTGCCAGCAGCTTAGAGTTCGGGACAGCCTCGGCTGACACCTTC.

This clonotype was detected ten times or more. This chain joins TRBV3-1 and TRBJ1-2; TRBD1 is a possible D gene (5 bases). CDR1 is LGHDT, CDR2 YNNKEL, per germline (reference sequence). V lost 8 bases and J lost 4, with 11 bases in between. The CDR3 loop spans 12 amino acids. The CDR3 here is CASAIGGYGYTF. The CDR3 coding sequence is TGTGCCAGCGCCATTGGGGGCTATGGCTACACCTTC.

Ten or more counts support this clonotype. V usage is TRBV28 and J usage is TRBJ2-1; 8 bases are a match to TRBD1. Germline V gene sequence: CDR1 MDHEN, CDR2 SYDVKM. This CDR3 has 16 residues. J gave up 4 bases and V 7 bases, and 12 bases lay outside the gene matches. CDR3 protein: CASIPRPGQAYNEQFF. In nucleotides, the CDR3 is TGTGCCAGCATCCCCCGCCCGGGACAGGCTTACAATGAGCAGTTCTTC.

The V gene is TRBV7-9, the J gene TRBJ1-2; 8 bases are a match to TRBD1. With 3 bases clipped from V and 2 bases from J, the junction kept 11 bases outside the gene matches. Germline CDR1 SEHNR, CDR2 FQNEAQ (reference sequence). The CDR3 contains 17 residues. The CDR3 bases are TGTGCCAGCAGCTTCGGACAGGGACTAAATATAAACTATGGCTACACCTTC. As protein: CASSFGQGLNINYGYTF. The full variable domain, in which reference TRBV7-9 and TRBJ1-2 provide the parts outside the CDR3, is DTGVSQNPRHKITKRGQNVTFRCDPISEHNRLYWYRQTLGQGPEFLTYFQNEAQLEKSRLLSDRFSAERPKGSFSTLEIQRTEQGDSAMYLCASSFGQGLNINYGYTFGSGTRLTVV.